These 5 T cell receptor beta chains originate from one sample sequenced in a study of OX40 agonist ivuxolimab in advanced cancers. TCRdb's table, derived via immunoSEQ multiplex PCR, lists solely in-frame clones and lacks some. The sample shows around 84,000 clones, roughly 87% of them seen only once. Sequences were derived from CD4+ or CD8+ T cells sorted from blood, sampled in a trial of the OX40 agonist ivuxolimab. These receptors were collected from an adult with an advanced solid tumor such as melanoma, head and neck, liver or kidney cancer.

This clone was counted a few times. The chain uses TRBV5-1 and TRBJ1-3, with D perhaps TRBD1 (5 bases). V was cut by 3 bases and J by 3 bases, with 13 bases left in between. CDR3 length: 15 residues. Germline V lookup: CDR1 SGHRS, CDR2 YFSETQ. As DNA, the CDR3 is TGCGCCAGCAGCTCGACCCAGGGAGGTGGAAACACCATATATTTT. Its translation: CASSSTQGGGNTIYF. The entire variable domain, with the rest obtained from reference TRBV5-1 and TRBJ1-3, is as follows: KAGVTQTPRYLIKTRGQQVTLSCSPISGHRSVSWYQQTPGQGLQFLFEYFSETQRNKGNFPGRFSGRQFSNSRSEMNVSTLELGDSALYLCASSSTQGGGNTIYFGEGSWLTVV.

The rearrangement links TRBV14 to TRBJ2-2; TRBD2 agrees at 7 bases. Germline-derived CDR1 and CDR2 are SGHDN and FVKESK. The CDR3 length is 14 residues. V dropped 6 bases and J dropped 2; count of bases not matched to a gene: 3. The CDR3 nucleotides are TGTGCCAGCAGACCGGGACTAAACACCGGGGAGCTGTTTTTT. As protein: CASRPGLNTGELFF.

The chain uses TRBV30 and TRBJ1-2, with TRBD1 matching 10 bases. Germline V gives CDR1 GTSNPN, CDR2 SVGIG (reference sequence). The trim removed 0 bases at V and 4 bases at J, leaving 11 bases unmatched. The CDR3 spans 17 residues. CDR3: CAWSVPPDRGVSYGYTF. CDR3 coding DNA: TGTGCCTGGAGTGTCCCCCCGGACAGGGGGGTTAGCTATGGCTACACCTTC.

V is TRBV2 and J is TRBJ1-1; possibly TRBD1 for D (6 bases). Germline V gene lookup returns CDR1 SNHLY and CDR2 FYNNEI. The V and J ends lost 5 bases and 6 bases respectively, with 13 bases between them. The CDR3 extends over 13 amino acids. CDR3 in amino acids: CASSRGPLPEAFF. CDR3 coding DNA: TGTGCCAGCAGTCGGGGGCCACTCCCTGAAGCTTTCTTT.

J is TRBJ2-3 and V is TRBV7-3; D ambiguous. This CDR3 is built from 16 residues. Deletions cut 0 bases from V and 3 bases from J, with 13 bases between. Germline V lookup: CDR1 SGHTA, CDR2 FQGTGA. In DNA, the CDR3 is TGTGCCAGCAGCTTAACGGGTAACAGACCGACAGATACGCAGTATTTT. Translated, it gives CASSLTGNRPTDTQYF.